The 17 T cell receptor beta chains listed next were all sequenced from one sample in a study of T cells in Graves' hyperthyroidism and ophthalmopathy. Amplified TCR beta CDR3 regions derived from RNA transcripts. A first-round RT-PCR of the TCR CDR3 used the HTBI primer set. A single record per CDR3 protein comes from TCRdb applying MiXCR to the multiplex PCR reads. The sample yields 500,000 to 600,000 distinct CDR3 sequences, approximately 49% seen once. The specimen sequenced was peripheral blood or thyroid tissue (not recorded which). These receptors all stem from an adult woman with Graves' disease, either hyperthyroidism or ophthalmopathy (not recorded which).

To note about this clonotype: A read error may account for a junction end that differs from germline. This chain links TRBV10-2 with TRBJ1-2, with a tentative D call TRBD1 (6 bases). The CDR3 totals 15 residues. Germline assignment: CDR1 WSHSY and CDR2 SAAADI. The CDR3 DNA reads TGTGCCAGCAGCCCACCCGGGGGCTTTGCCTATGGCTACACCTTC. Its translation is CASSPPGGFAYGYTF.

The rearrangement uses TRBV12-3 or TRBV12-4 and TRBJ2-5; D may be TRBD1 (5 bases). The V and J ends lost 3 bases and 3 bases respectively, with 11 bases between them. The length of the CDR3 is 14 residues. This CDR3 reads CASSLSLTEETQYF. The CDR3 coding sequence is TGTGCCAGCAGTTTGTCTCTGACAGAAGAGACCCAGTACTTC.

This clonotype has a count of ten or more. The CDR3 region has the DNA TGTGCCACCAGTGATTTTAGGGCGGGAGTACAAGAGCAGTACTTC. The encoded protein is CATSDFRAGVQEQYF. The J gene is TRBJ2-7, the V gene TRBV24-1, with 7 bases fitting TRBD2. Trimming cost V 1 base and J 7 bases; bases outside gene matches: 9. This CDR3 region has 15 residues. Germline V gene lookup returns CDR1 KGHDR and CDR2 SFDVKD.

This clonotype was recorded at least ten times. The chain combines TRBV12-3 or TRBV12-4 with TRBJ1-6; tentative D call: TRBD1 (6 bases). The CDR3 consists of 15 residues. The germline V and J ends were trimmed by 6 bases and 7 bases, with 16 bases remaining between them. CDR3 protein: CASRLQGRLNSPLHF. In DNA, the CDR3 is TGTGCCAGCAGACTCCAGGGGAGATTAAATTCACCCCTCCACTTT.

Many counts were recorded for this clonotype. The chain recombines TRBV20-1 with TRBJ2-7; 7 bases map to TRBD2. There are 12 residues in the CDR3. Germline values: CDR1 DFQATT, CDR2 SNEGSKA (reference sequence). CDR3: CSPWGGSYEQYF. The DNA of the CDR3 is TGCAGCCCCTGGGGGGGGTCCTACGAGCAGTACTTC.

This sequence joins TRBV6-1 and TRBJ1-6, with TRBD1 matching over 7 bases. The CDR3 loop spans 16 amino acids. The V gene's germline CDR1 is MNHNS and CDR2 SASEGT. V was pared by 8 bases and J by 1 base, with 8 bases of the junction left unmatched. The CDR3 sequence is CASGETGSSYNSPLHF. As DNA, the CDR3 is TGTGCCAGCGGAGAGACAGGGAGTTCCTATAATTCACCCCTCCACTTT.

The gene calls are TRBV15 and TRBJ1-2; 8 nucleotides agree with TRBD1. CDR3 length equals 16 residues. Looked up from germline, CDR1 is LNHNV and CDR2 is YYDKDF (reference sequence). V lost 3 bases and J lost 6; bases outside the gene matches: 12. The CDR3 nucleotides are TGTGCCACCAGCAGCAGGGGGCCGTCCCTAGGGGATGGCTACACCTTC. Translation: CATSSRGPSLGDGYTF.

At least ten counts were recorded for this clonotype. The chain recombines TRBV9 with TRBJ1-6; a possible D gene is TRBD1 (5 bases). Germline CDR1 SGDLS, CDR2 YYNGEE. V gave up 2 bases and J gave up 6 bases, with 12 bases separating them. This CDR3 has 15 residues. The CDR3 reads CASSVRGDPNSPLHF. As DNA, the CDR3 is TGTGCCAGCAGCGTGCGGGGGGACCCTAATTCACCCCTCCACTTT.

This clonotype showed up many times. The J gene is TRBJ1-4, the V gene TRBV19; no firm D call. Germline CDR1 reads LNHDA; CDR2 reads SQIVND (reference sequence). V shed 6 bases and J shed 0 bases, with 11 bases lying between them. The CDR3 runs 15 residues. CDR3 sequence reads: CASRDHRATNEKLFF. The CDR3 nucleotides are TGTGCCAGTAGGGACCACAGAGCAACTAATGAAAAACTGTTTTTT.

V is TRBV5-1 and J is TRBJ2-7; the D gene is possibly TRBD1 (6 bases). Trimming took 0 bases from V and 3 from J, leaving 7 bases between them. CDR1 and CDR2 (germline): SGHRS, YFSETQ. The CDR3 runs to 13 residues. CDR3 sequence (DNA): TGCGCCAGCAGCTTGGTGGGACACTACGAGCAGTACTTC. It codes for CASSLVGHYEQYF.

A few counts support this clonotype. The CDR3 region is CSVAQGFYEQYF. The CDR3 DNA is TGCAGCGTCGCACAGGGGTTCTACGAGCAGTACTTC. The chain is built from TRBV29-1 and TRBJ2-7; 7 bases match TRBD1. Germline V gene sequence: CDR1 SQVTM, CDR2 ANQGSEA. The CDR3 sequence is 12 residues long. After removal of 6 bases from V and 3 bases from J, the junction contained 5 bases not matched to a gene.

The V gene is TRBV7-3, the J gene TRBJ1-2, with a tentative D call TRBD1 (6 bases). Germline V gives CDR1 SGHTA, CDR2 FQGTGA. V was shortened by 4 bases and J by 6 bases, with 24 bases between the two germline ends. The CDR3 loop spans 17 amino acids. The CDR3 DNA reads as TGTGCCAGCAGCTCGACCCGGGACACTTCCGGGGACGATGGCTACACCTTC. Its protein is CASSSTRDTSGDDGYTF.

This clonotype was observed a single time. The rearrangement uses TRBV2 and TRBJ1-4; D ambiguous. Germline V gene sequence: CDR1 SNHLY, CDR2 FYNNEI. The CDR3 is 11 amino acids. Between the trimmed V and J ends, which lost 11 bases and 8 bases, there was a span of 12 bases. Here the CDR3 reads CAATEQEKLFF. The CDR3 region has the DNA TGTGCCGCGACCGAACAGGAAAAACTGTTTTTT.

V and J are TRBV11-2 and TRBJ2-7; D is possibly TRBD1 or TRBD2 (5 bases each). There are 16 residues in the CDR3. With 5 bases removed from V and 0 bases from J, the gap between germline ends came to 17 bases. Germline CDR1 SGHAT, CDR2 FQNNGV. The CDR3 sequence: CASSHEGAGSSYEQYF. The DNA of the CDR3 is TGTGCCAGCAGCCATGAAGGGGCAGGGAGCTCCTACGAGCAGTACTTC.

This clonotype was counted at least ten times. CDR3 coding DNA: TGTGCCAGCAGCCCTCCGGGGTATGGCTACACCTTC. Protein sequence: CASSPPGYGYTF. The gene calls are TRBV7-9 and TRBJ1-2; D is uncertain. The CDR3 has 12 residues. Between the trimmed V and J ends, which lost 5 bases and 5 bases, there was a span of 9 bases. Germline V gene lookup returns CDR1 SEHNR and CDR2 FQNEAQ (reference sequence).

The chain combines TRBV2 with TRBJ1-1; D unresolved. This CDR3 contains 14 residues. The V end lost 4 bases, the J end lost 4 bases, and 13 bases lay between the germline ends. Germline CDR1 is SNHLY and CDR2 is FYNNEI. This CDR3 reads CASSAHTAGTEAFF. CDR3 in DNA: TGTGCCAGCAGTGCTCACACCGCGGGCACTGAAGCTTTCTTT.

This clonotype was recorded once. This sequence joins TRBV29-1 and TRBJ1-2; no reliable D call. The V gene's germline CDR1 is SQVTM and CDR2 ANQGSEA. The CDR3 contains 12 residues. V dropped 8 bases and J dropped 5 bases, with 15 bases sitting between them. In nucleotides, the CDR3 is TGCAGCAGAGGCGACGGAGAATATGGCTACACCTTC. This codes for CSRGDGEYGYTF.